This TCR beta chain was recorded in a study of T cell responses to AZD1222 COVID-19 vaccine. Study findings and constraints: Most donors were white British, females outnumbered males, and clonal diversity was possibly underestimated. Seropositivity was recorded at baseline in only a handful of AZD1222 recipients.

The CDR3 extends over 16 amino acids. From germline, CDR1 is MGHRA and CDR2 YSYEKL. J gave up 3 bases and V 2 bases, and 9 bases lay outside the gene matches. On this clone: The antigen is undetermined.

This table comes from immunoSEQ multiplex PCR, and its TCRdb copy is limited to in-frame clones, with some not included. The data show roughly 120,000 clones, 80% to 90% seen once. V and J are TRBV4-1 and TRBJ1-2; 7 bases align to TRBD1. Sequenced material: peripheral blood, taken 28 days after the second AZD1222 dose. The TCR comes from an adult who received the AZD1222 COVID-19 vaccine. The CDR3: CASSQLILGQDYGYTF. The CDR3 DNA is TGCGCCAGCAGCCAACTCATCCTAGGACAGGACTATGGCTACACCTTC.